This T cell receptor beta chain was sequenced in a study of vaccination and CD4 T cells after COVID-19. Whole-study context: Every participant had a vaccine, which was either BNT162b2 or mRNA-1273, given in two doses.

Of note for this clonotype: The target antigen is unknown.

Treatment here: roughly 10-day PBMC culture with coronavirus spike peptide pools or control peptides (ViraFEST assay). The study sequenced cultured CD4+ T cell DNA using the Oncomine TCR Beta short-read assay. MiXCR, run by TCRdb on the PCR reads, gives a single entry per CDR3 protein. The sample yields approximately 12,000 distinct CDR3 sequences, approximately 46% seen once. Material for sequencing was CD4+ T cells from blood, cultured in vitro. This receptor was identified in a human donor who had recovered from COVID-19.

DNA for the CDR3: TGTGCCAGCAGTCCCCGCAGGGTGGGGGGCTACACCTTC. Translated, it gives CASSPRRVGGYTF. The chain employs TRBV27 and TRBJ1-2; TRBD1 is a possible D gene (5 bases). The CDR3 has 13 residues. V shed 5 bases and J shed 8 bases, with 15 bases lying between them. Germline loops: CDR1 MNHEY, CDR2 SMNVEV (reference sequence).